This TCR beta chain came from a study of CD8 T cells in ankylosing spondylitis. Only a few counts were recorded for this clonotype. Its antigen is as yet unknown. Trimming took 4 bases from V and 8 from J; bases not matched to a gene: 1. This CDR3 is 12 amino acids long. Construction of TCR beta libraries was performed using quantitative 5'-RACE with molecular barcodes. TCRdb redid the calling of the 5' RACE reads with MiXCR, one entry per CDR3 protein. The sample consists of 670,000 or so distinct CDR3 sequences, under 20% of them appearing once. Study findings and constraints: Disease-linked clones reportedly showed significant enrichment in matched ankylosing spondylitis synovial fluid. Blood of patients with ankylosing spondylitis appeared to be characterized by a TCR beta motif of seven or eight highly homologous variants.

The chain links TRBV12-3 or TRBV12-4 to TRBJ1-1; 10 bases match TRBD1. The TCR originated in a male donor with ankylosing spondylitis. Sequencing used blood, either unsorted or a sorted T cell fraction (not recorded which). CDR3 region: CASSWGQGEAFF. The CDR3, as DNA: TGTGCCAGCAGTTGGGGACAGGGGGAAGCTTTCTTT.